A single sample gave rise to the 17 T cell receptor beta chains below, sequenced in a study of T-cell memory formation after mild COVID-19. TCRdb redid the calling of the 5' RACE reads with MiXCR, one entry per CDR3 protein. Here the sample spans some 120,000 distinct CDR3 sequences, 15% to 20% being singletons. Sample: PBMCs or a T cell subset sorted from them (not recorded which). These receptors were obtained from a man aged 18 to 30 who had mild COVID-19 (a few samples of this study predate the infection). Cell type and time point are not known.

This clonotype has only a few counts. This chain connects TRBV12-3 or TRBV12-4 to TRBJ1-5; D is unclear. Trimming took off 5 bases at V and 7 bases at J, with 15 bases between the two ends. The CDR3 runs to 14 residues. This CDR3 is CASSPAGLTQPQHF. The CDR3 DNA sequence: TGTGCCAGCAGTCCGGCGGGGTTGACCCAGCCCCAGCATTTT.

This clonotype has only a few counts. V usage is TRBV11-2 and J usage is TRBJ2-7; no clear D gene. The CDR3 covers 13 residues. CDR1 and CDR2 from the germline V gene are SGHAT and FQNNGV. Trimming took off 4 bases at V and 1 base at J, with 8 bases between the two ends. For the CDR3, the DNA is TGTGCCAGCAGCTCCGTGGGTTCCTACGAGCAGTACGTC. Its protein product is CASSSVGSYEQYV.

The V gene is TRBV6-5, the J gene TRBJ1-2; D is perhaps TRBD1 (5 bases). With 0 bases removed from V and 4 bases from J, the gap between germline ends came to 9 bases. The CDR3 runs to 14 residues. Germline V gene data show CDR1 as MNHEY and CDR2 as SVGAGI. CDR3 residues: CASSYSSGIYGYTF. CDR3 nucleotides: TGTGCCAGCAGTTACTCCTCAGGGATCTATGGCTACACCTTC.

In this sample, this clonotype turned up a few times. This rearrangement joins TRBV29-1 to TRBJ2-5; D unclear. Looked up from germline, CDR1 is SQVTM and CDR2 is ANQGSEA. The CDR3 loop spans 12 amino acids. Trimming took 1 base from V and 5 from J, leaving 8 bases between them. The CDR3 DNA sequence: TGCAGCGTTGAAGGTCCCACGGAGACCCAGTACTTC. Its translation: CSVEGPTETQYF.

J is TRBJ2-7 and V is TRBV6-2 or TRBV6-3; D not certain. Germline CDR1 is MNHEY and CDR2 is SVGEGT. Trimming took 7 bases from V and 2 from J, leaving 6 bases between them. The CDR3 has 11 amino acids. In nucleotides, the CDR3 is TGTGCCAGCACCGATCCCTACGAGCAGTACTTC. As protein: CASTDPYEQYF.

This clonotype was seen a handful of times. The rearrangement links TRBV6-6 to TRBJ1-1, with 7 bases that match TRBD1. The germline V gene encodes CDR1 MNHNY and CDR2 SVGAGI (reference sequence). Trimming removed 5 bases from V and 11 bases from J; junction bases left unmatched: 8. The CDR3 has 12 amino acids. The CDR3 nucleotides read TGTGCCAGCAGTAGCAACGACAGGGCGGCTTTCTTT. It codes for CASSSNDRAAFF.

This chain joins TRBV6-6 and TRBJ2-2; D tentatively fits TRBD1 or TRBD2 (5 bases each). The germline V gene encodes CDR1 MNHNY and CDR2 SVGAGI (reference sequence). This CDR3 is built from 15 residues. The V and J ends lost 4 bases and 4 bases respectively, with 13 bases between them. CDR3 amino acids: CASSSQGGGTGELFF. The CDR3 coding sequence is TGTGCCAGCAGTTCCCAGGGTGGGGGCACCGGGGAGCTGTTTTTT.

This clonotype was seen a few times. The genes are TRBV20-1 and TRBJ2-7; D is uncertain. The CDR3 extends over 12 amino acids. V dropped 3 bases and J dropped 7 bases, with 13 bases sitting between them. Germline loops: CDR1 DFQATT, CDR2 SNEGSKA (reference sequence). The DNA for the CDR3 is TGCAGTGCTAGGACACCGATTGGGGAGCAGTACGTC. Residues: CSARTPIGEQYV.

This clonotype was picked up one time. The rearrangement uses TRBV5-1 and TRBJ2-2, with D possibly being TRBD2 (5 bases). The CDR3 is 15 residues long. Germline-derived CDR1 and CDR2 are SGHRS and YFSETQ. V lost 0 bases and J 4 bases, leaving 10 bases between the germline ends. DNA for the CDR3: TGCGCCAGCAGCTTGGCCGCGGGCATCACCGGGGAGCTGTTTTTT. Amino acids: CASSLAAGITGELFF.

The CDR3 reads CASTSGADYGYTF. The CDR3 bases are TGTGCCAGCACCTCTGGGGCAGACTATGGCTACACCTTC. V is TRBV4-2 and J is TRBJ1-2; D may be TRBD1 (5 bases). V lost 7 bases to trimming and J lost 3 bases, with 12 bases between them. The CDR3 is 13 residues long. Germline V CDR1 and CDR2: LGHNA, YNFKEQ.

This clonotype was seen a few times. This rearrangement joins TRBV20-1 to TRBJ1-4; no firm D call. The V gene lost 0 bases and the J gene lost 6 bases, with 8 bases spanning the gap. CDR1 and CDR2 from the germline V gene are DFQATT and SNEGSKA (reference sequence). The CDR3 spans 13 residues. CDR3 bases: TGCAGTGCTAGAGACCCCTTAGATGAAAAACTGTTTTTT. Translated, it gives CSARDPLDEKLFF.

The genes are TRBV9 and TRBJ2-1, with TRBD2 matching over 11 bases. Losses at the gene ends were 0 bases for V and 7 bases for J; bases not matched to a gene: 9. Per germline, CDR1 SGDLS and CDR2 YYNGEE. The CDR3 extends over 17 amino acids. The CDR3 loop reads CASSVGIAGGPSNEQFF. DNA for the CDR3: TGTGCCAGCAGCGTAGGGATAGCGGGGGGGCCGAGTAATGAGCAGTTCTTC.

This clonotype was counted a few times. The chain has TRBV5-4 and TRBJ2-7, with 7 bases identical to TRBD1. The length of the CDR3 is 15 residues. V shed 4 bases, J shed 4 bases, and the junction held 11 bases outside the gene matches. From germline, CDR1 is SGHNT and CDR2 YYREEE (reference sequence). The CDR3 coding sequence is TGTGCCAGCAGCCCGGATTACGGACAGGAGTACGAGCAGTACGTC. Residues: CASSPDYGQEYEQYV.

The chain joins TRBV10-3 to TRBJ2-7, with D uncertain. This CDR3 is 13 amino acids long. Trimming removed 3 bases from V and 7 bases from J, with 13 bases in between. Germline CDR1 reads ENHRY; CDR2 reads SYGVKD. CDR3 in amino acids: CAISEWAFREQYF. DNA of the CDR3: TGTGCCATCAGTGAATGGGCCTTTAGGGAGCAGTACTTC.

This clonotype turned up a few times. CDR3 in amino acids: CASSLGTLESSYNSPLHF. Here the CDR3 DNA reads TGTGCCAGCAGCCTCGGGACTCTTGAAAGCTCCTATAATTCACCCCTCCACTTT. The rearrangement links TRBV27 to TRBJ1-6; possible D gene TRBD1, 5 bases. V was trimmed by 6 bases and J by 0 bases, leaving 18 bases between them. The germline gives CDR1 MNHEY, CDR2 SMNVEV (reference sequence). The CDR3 covers 18 residues.

The chain couples TRBV7-9 to TRBJ1-6; 7 nucleotides match TRBD1. Germline V gene sequence: CDR1 SEHNR, CDR2 FQNEAQ (reference sequence). The CDR3 covers 14 residues. V trimming: 8 bases; J trimming: 5 bases; junction bases outside the gene matches: 6. This CDR3 reads CASGRDSNNSPLHF. The CDR3 DNA reads as TGTGCCAGCGGCCGGGACAGCAATAATTCACCCCTCCACTTT. Variable domain in full (rest from reference TRBV7-9 and TRBJ1-6): DTGVSQNPRHKITKRGQNVTFRCDPISEHNRLYWYRQTLGQGPEFLTYFQNEAQLEKSRLLSDRFSAERPKGSFSTLEIQRTEQGDSAMYLCASGRDSNNSPLHFGNGTRLTVT.

In its sample, this clonotype was seen once. V and J are TRBV5-1 and TRBJ1-2; D unresolved. CDR1 and CDR2 from the germline V gene are SGHRS and YFSETQ. This CDR3 contains 14 residues. V was trimmed by 3 bases and J by 4 bases, leaving 13 bases between them. DNA for the CDR3: TGCGCCAGCAGCTCGGACGGTCCCACCTATGGCTACACCTTC. Translated, it gives CASSSDGPTYGYTF.